A selection of T cell receptor beta chains follows, all from one sample in a study of CD8 T cells in ankylosing spondylitis. TCRdb reanalysed the 5' RACE reads using MiXCR and keeps one entry per CDR3 protein. The sample has roughly 150,000 distinct CDR3 sequences; around 32% are singletons. The sample comprised synovial fluid, either unsorted or a sorted T cell fraction (not recorded which). The receptors were gathered from a male donor with ankylosing spondylitis. Both conserved end residues are part of each CDR3.

j_call v_call cdr3_aa
TRBJ2-1 TRBV6-1 CASSPRGSGNEQFF
TRBJ1-2 TRBV5-1 CASSLDRDYGYTF
TRBJ2-3 TRBV7-2 CASSLSRALDTQYF
TRBJ2-1 TRBV24-1 CATSVPSTLGNEQFF
TRBJ1-5 TRBV20-1 CSAQDRQNQPQHF
TRBJ2-7 TRBV27 CASSSLPGLAGPLSEQYF
TRBJ1-4 TRBV2 CASSEAGDSGGKLFF
TRBJ2-1 TRBV27 CASSSGGWNNEQFF
TRBJ1-1 TRBV9 CASSPQTGSSTEAFF
TRBJ2-5 TRBV6-2/TRBV6-3 CASSAGPLQETQYF
TRBJ1-1 TRBV3-1 CASSQQGDYTEAFF
TRBJ1-4 TRBV14 CASSRPGQGEKLFF
TRBJ2-7 TRBV12-3/TRBV12-4 CASSGDRRNYEQYF
TRBJ1-2 TRBV28 CASSSPDRAYYGYTF
TRBJ2-2 TRBV5-1 CASSLDRQHEDGELFF
TRBJ2-2 TRBV5-1 CASSLAVDKPTGELFF
TRBJ2-1 TRBV11-2 CASSSLGGLAGGRYNEQFF
TRBJ2-7 TRBV28 CASSGGSYEQYF
TRBJ1-5 TRBV6-1 CASIGADSNQPQHF
TRBJ2-7 TRBV12-3/TRBV12-4 CASSSDRVGEQYF
TRBJ2-3 TRBV20-1 CSAILAGTDTQYF
TRBJ2-1 TRBV28 CASRLLGQGLNEQFF
TRBJ2-1 TRBV5-5 CASSPPTGGLDNEQFF
TRBJ2-7 TRBV6-5 CASRFHNEQYF
TRBJ1-5 TRBV4-2 CASSHPGQGLNQPQHF
TRBJ2-2 TRBV6-2/TRBV6-3 CASSYPRGGGAGELFF
TRBJ1-2 TRBV20-1 CSLTPPNYGYTF
TRBJ2-2 TRBV9 CASSVGSGNTGELFF
TRBJ2-7 TRBV6-1 CASSRQGGPMRVGYEQYF
TRBJ1-4 TRBV7-2 CASSLGRTGAASEKLFF
TRBJ2-7 TRBV4-2 CARSLEPLCEQYF
TRBJ2-7 TRBV9 CAHWGEPYEQYF
TRBJ1-1 TRBV7-9 CASTETTEAFF
TRBJ2-5 TRBV29-1 CSVASGMTETQYF
TRBJ2-3 TRBV6-5 CASRWGTSTDTQYF
TRBJ2-3 TRBV20-1 CSAPVGLEGDTQYF
TRBJ2-3 TRBV7-9 CASSLASQRLNTDTQYF
TRBJ2-1 TRBV30 CAWTGNYYNEQFF
TRBJ2-1 TRBV20-1 CSARGRQGSGYNEQFF
TRBJ1-1 TRBV29-1 CSGGAGNTEAFF
TRBJ1-6 TRBV9 CASSPGDRNNSPLHF